The clone carrying this T cell receptor (beta chain) was recorded at least ten times. Its antigen is currently unknown. The germline gives CDR1 DFQATT, CDR2 SNEGSKA (reference sequence). With 2 bases removed from V and 5 bases from J, the gap between germline ends came to 18 bases. This CDR3 region has 15 residues. The sample comes from a study of response to subunit inactivated influenza vaccine. The study's findings and limits: That few new T cells are recruited by each seasonal influenza vaccination was the authors' suggestion.

TCRdb reprocessed the RT-PCR reads via MiXCR and lists one record per CDR3 protein. The repertoire consists of 650,000 to 700,000 distinct CDR3 sequences, with approximately 15% occurring once and the leading ten covering roughly 11%. The sequence was collected from a man aged 50 to 59 who received an inactivated influenza vaccine. This chain connects TRBV20-1 to TRBJ1-2; possible D gene TRBD1, 6 bases. Here the sequenced sample was PBMCs from blood, taken 11 to 12 days after vaccination. CDR3 loop: CSARKEGGGGYGYTF. CDR3 DNA sequence: TGCAGTGCTAGAAAAGAGGGCGGGGGCGGTTATGGCTACACCTTC.